This TCR beta chain was identified in a study of T cell changes during pregnancy in multiple sclerosis. Using immunoSEQ multiplex PCR, the repertoire was profiled, and TCRdb retains in-frame clones only, with some absent. The table lists 30,000 to 45,000 clones, under 95% of them singletons. The CDR3 contains 15 residues. In germline, CDR1 is SGHNT, CDR2 YYREEE (reference sequence). Trimming shortened V by 0 bases and J by 5 bases, and 11 bases separated the two germline ends. This TCR was sampled from a female donor with multiple sclerosis, enrolled in a pregnancy study. The rearrangement uses TRBV5-4 and TRBJ1-4; D is undetermined. The specimen was CD4+ T cells from peripheral blood mononuclear cells, collected after pregnancy. CDR3 bases: TGTGCCAGCAGCTTGGCGGGAGGGAGGAATGAAAAACTGTTTTTT. The encoded protein is CASSLAGGRNEKLFF. Filled out from reference TRBV5-4 and TRBJ1-4, the complete variable domain reads ETGVTQSPTHLIKTRGQQVTLRCSSQSGHNTVSWYQQALGQGPQFIFQYYREEENGRGNFPPRFSGLQFPNYSSELNVNALELDDSALYLCASSLAGGRNEKLFFGSGTQLSVL.